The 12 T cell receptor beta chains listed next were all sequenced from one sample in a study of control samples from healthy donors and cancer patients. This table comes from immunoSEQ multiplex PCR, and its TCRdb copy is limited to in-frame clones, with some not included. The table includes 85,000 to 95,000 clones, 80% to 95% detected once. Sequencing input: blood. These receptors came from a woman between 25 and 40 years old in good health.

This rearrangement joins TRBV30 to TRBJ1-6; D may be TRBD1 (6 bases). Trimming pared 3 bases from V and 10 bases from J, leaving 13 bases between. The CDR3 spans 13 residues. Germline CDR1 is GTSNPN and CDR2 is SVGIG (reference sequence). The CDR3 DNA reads TGTGCCTGGAGAAACAGGGCCGGCTCACCCCTCCACTTT. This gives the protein CAWRNRAGSPLHF.

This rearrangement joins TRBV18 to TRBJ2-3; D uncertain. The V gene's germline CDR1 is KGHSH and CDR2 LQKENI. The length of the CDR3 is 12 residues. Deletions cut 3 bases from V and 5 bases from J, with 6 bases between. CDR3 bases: TGTGCCAGCTCACCTCTACAAGATACGCAGTATTTT. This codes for CASSPLQDTQYF.

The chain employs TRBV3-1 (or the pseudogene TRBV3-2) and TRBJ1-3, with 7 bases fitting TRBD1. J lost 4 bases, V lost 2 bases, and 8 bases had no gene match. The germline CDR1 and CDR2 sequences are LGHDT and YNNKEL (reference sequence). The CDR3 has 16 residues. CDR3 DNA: TGTGCCAGCAGCCAACGAGACAGGGTGTCAGGAAACACCATATATTTT. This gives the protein CASSQRDRVSGNTIYF.

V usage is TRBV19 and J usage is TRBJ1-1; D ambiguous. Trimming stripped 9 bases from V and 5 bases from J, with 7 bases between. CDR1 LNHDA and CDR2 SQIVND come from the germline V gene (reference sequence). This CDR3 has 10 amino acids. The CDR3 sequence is CARVRTEAFF. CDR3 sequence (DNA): TGTGCCAGGGTACGAACTGAAGCTTTCTTT.

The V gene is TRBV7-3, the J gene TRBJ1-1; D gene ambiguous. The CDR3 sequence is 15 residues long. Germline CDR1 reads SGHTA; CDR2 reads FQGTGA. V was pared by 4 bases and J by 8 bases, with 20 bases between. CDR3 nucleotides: TGTGCCAGCAGCTCTAGCGGGATCCCACGGTCGGAAGCTTTCTTT. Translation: CASSSSGIPRSEAFF.

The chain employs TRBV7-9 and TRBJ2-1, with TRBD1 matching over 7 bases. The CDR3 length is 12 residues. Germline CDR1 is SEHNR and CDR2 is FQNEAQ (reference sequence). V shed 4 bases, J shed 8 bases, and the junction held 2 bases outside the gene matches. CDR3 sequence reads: CASSSQGYEQFF. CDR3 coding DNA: TGTGCCAGCAGCTCACAGGGGTATGAGCAGTTCTTC.

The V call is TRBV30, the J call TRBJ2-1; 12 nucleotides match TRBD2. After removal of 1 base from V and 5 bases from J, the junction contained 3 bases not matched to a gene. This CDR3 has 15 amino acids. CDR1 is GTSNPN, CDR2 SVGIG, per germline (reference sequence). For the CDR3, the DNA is TGTGCCTGGAGTGCACTAGCGGGGGGCAACAATGAGCAGTTCTTC. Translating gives CAWSALAGGNNEQFF.

The CDR3 DNA reads TGTGCCTGGTCGGTGGACAGTTATTCACCCCTCCACTTT. Its protein is CAWSVDSYSPLHF. V and J are TRBV30 and TRBJ1-6, with D perhaps matching TRBD1 (6 bases). Germline V gene sequence: CDR1 GTSNPN, CDR2 SVGIG (reference sequence). Trimming pared 5 bases from V and 8 bases from J, leaving 13 bases between. There are 13 residues in the CDR3.

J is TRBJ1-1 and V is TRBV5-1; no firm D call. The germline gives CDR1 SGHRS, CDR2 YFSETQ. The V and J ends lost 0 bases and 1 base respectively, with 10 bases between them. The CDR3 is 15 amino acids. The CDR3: CASSLGGKPNTEAFF. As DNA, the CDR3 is TGCGCCAGCAGCTTGGGCGGGAAACCGAACACTGAAGCTTTCTTT.

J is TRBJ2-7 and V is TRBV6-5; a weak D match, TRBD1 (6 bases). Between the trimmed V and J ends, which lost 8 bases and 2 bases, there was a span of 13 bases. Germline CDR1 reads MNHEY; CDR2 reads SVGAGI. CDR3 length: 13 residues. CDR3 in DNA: TGTGCCAGCCATCCCACAGGGCCCTACGAGCAGTACTTC. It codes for CASHPTGPYEQYF.

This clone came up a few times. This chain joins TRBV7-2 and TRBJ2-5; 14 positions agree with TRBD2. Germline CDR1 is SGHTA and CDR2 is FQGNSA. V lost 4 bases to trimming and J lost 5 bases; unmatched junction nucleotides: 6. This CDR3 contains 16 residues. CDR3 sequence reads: CASSSGLAGVYETQYF. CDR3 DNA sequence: TGTGCCAGCAGCTCGGGACTAGCGGGAGTGTATGAGACCCAGTACTTC.

The CDR3 spells CASTRRGDPKAFF. The CDR3 region has the DNA TGTGCCAGCACTCGTCGGGGCGACCCTAAAGCTTTCTTT. The V and J genes are TRBV6-5 and TRBJ1-1; possible D gene TRBD1, 5 bases. The length of the CDR3 is 13 residues. Trimming removed 7 bases at V and 9 bases at J, with 18 bases between. CDR1 and CDR2 (germline): MNHEY, SVGAGI.